This T cell receptor (beta chain) was identified in a study of blood T cell repertoires in COVID-19. Turning to the study itself: Nucleic acid was either cDNA or gDNA, and it came from T cells, B-cell-depleted T cells, or PBMCs.

The CDR3 consists of 17 residues. J gave up 3 bases and V 5 bases, and 15 bases lay outside the gene matches. CDR1 and CDR2 from the germline V gene are SGHVS and FQNEAQ. The repertoire was sequenced with immunoSEQ multiplex PCR; TCRdb's copy has only in-frame clones and lacks some. The top ten hold approximately 9.1% of the sample, which has approximately 230,000 clones, roughly 83% seen once. The TCR originated in an elderly man with acute or convalescent COVID-19. What was sequenced was peripheral blood. The rearrangement uses TRBV7-8 and TRBJ2-7; 8 bases fit TRBD2. This CDR3 reads CASSPTIGGAGGYEQYF. For the CDR3, the DNA is TGTGCCAGCAGCCCGACCATCGGGGGGGCGGGCGGCTACGAGCAGTACTTC.